These 22 T cell receptor beta chains came from one sample sequenced in a study of shared clonotypes between healthy human individuals. Only in-frame clones appear in the TCRdb table, and some are missing; sequencing was by immunoSEQ multiplex PCR. This table holds about 2 million clones, about 95% found once. CD45RO-negative CD8 cells positively selected for CCR7 made up the naive population, which excluded terminally differentiated effector memory CD45RA+ cells. Input material: naive CD8+ T cells sorted from blood. These receptors were obtained from a young man in good health.

The chain joins TRBV9 to TRBJ2-2; D is uncertain. CDR1 SGDLS and CDR2 YYNGEE come from the germline V gene. The CDR3 spans 14 residues. V was trimmed by 4 bases and J by 2 bases, leaving 9 bases between them. The CDR3 spells CASSLTANTGELFF. CDR3 sequence (DNA): TGTGCCAGCAGCCTTACAGCCAACACCGGGGAGCTGTTTTTT.

The CDR3 DNA reads TGTGCCAGCAGTCCATGGGGGGCCGGAGAGACCCAGTACTTC. It specifies CASSPWGAGETQYF. The V and J genes are TRBV2 and TRBJ2-5; D tentatively reads TRBD1 or TRBD2 (6 bases each). V lost 5 bases to trimming and J lost 4 bases, with 14 bases between them. The length of the CDR3 is 14 residues. Per the germline V gene, CDR1 is SNHLY and CDR2 is FYNNEI.

The rearrangement uses TRBV10-2 and TRBJ2-2, with 9 positions matching TRBD1. Germline CDR1 and CDR2: WSHSY and SAAADI. The ends lost 4 bases at V and 4 bases at J; junction bases unmatched: 1. The CDR3 consists of 14 residues. CDR3 DNA sequence: TGCGCCAGCAGTGTGGGACAGGGCACCGGGGAGCTGTTTTTT. The encoded protein is CASSVGQGTGELFF.

The chain combines TRBV6-1 with TRBJ2-3, with D hard to call. The germline gives CDR1 MNHNS, CDR2 SASEGT. V was trimmed by 8 bases and J by 4 bases, leaving 4 bases between them. CDR3 length: 10 residues. CDR3 sequence reads: CASGSDTQYF. The CDR3 DNA is TGTGCCAGCGGGTCAGATACGCAGTATTTT.

The chain links TRBV25-1 to TRBJ2-7, with unresolved D. Trimming shortened V by 4 bases and J by 0 bases, and 4 bases separated the two germline ends. Germline loops: CDR1 MGHDK, CDR2 SYGVNS. There are 12 residues in the CDR3. CDR3 nucleotide sequence: TGTGCCAGCAGTGTTCACTCCTACGAGCAGTACTTC. Amino acid sequence: CASSVHSYEQYF.

Points on this clone: Additional DNA sequences in this sample encode the identical CDR3. V usage is TRBV5-6 and J usage is TRBJ2-1; the D is unclear. Germline CDR1 SGHDT, CDR2 YYEEEE. Trimming removed 2 bases from V and 9 bases from J, with 6 bases in between. There are 11 residues in the CDR3. The CDR3 region is CASSFGGEQFF. The CDR3 nucleotides are TGTGCCAGCAGCTTTGGTGGTGAGCAGTTCTTC.

This clone was seen only a few times. This chain uses TRBV5-1 with TRBJ1-2; 7 bases are a match to TRBD1. Germline V CDR1 and CDR2: SGHRS, YFSETQ. This CDR3 is 14 amino acids long. The trim removed 0 bases at V and 4 bases at J, leaving 3 bases unmatched. The CDR3 coding sequence is TGCGCCAGCAGCTTGGGGGACAGCACCTATGGCTACACCTTC. Its protein product is CASSLGDSTYGYTF.

CDR3 amino acids: CASSLTSGQAYEQYF. For the CDR3, the DNA is TGTGCCAGCAGCTTAACCTCTGGACAGGCCTACGAGCAGTACTTC. The chain uses TRBV7-6 and TRBJ2-7; 7 bases are a match to TRBD1. Trimming took 2 bases from V and 2 from J; bases not matched to a gene: 6. This CDR3 is 15 amino acids long. Germline assignment: CDR1 SGHVS and CDR2 FNYEAQ.

The chain couples TRBV7-6 to TRBJ2-1; D possibly corresponds to TRBD1 (5 bases). This CDR3 spans 16 amino acids. Germline lookup yields CDR1 SGHVS and CDR2 FNYEAQ. The V gene lost 1 base and the J gene lost 0 bases, with 10 bases spanning the gap. CDR3 sequence: CASSLEGWNSYNEQFF. The CDR3 DNA is TGTGCCAGCAGCTTAGAGGGGTGGAACTCCTACAATGAGCAGTTCTTC. Complete variable domain (other parts from reference TRBV7-6 and TRBJ2-1): GAGVSQSPRYKVTKRGQDVALRCDPISGHVSLYWYRQALGQGPEFLTYFNYEAQQDKSGLPNDRFSAERPEGSISTLTIQRTEQRDSAMYRCASSLEGWNSYNEQFFGPGTRLTVL.

This CDR3 reads CSVEWWDHINEQFF. CDR3 DNA sequence: TGCAGCGTTGAGTGGTGGGACCATATCAATGAGCAGTTCTTC. The gene calls are TRBV29-1 and TRBJ2-1; D tentatively reads TRBD1 or TRBD2 (5 bases each). The CDR3 contains 14 residues. The germline V gene has CDR1 SQVTM and CDR2 ANQGSEA. V lost 3 bases to trimming and J lost 6 bases, with 15 bases between them.

The CDR3 DNA is TGCGCCAGCGGGGCCTACGAGCAGTACTTC. This encodes CASGAYEQYF. The rearrangement joins TRBV10-2 to TRBJ2-7; D is unresolved. The V gene lost 8 bases and the J gene lost 2 bases, with 4 bases spanning the gap. Germline CDR1 and CDR2: WSHSY and SAAADI. The CDR3 sequence is 10 residues long.

The genes are TRBV19 and TRBJ2-7; D is tentatively TRBD1 or TRBD2 (5 bases each). The germline CDR1 and CDR2 sequences are LNHDA and SQIVND (reference sequence). V was clipped by 3 bases and J by 4 bases, with 13 bases between them. The CDR3 has 14 amino acids. CDR3 DNA sequence: TGTGCCAGTAGTATGGGGGTAGGTTCGTACGAGCAGTACTTC. Protein: CASSMGVGSYEQYF.

The chain is built from TRBV11-2 and TRBJ1-6; the D is unclear. Trimming left V 0 bases short and J 7 bases short, with 10 bases between. CDR3 length: 15 amino acids. The germline CDR1 and CDR2 sequences are SGHAT and FQNNGV. The CDR3 DNA reads as TGTGCCAGCAGCTTAGACACGGGTTGGAATTCACCCCTCCACTTT. It is translated as CASSLDTGWNSPLHF.

Worth noting for this clone: The identical CDR3 is also encoded by other nucleotide sequences in the sample. The gene calls are TRBV11-2 and TRBJ2-7; D not resolved. The germline V gene has CDR1 SGHAT and CDR2 FQNNGV. This CDR3 has 12 amino acids. The ends were cut back, 2 bases at V and 3 bases at J, with 5 bases in the middle. The DNA of the CDR3 is TGTGCCAGCAGCTTATCCGTCTACGAGCAGTACTTC. It encodes CASSLSVYEQYF.

The chain recombines TRBV5-4 with TRBJ2-7, with 7 bases identical to TRBD2. V dropped 4 bases and J dropped 3; count of bases not matched to a gene: 7. CDR1 is SGHNT and CDR2 is YYREEE in the germline V gene (reference sequence). There are 14 residues in the CDR3. The CDR3 DNA is TGTGCCAGCAGCGAGGTAGCGGGTGGCTACGAGCAGTACTTC. Amino acids: CASSEVAGGYEQYF.

The rearrangement uses TRBV19 and TRBJ2-1; D not resolved. Germline V gene data show CDR1 as LNHDA and CDR2 as SQIVND (reference sequence). The V gene lost 3 bases and the J gene lost 4 bases, with 7 bases spanning the gap. The CDR3 sequence is 13 residues long. CDR3 loop: CASSMVTYNEQFF. The CDR3 DNA reads as TGTGCCAGTAGTATGGTTACTTACAATGAGCAGTTCTTC.

The rearrangement uses TRBV2 and TRBJ1-2; unclear D gene. This CDR3 is 13 amino acids long. V dropped 3 bases and J dropped 2 bases, with 7 bases sitting between them. Germline CDR1 SNHLY, CDR2 FYNNEI. DNA for the CDR3: TGTGCCAGCAGTGACACAGCGAACTATGGCTACACCTTC. This encodes CASSDTANYGYTF.

The gene calls are TRBV10-1 and TRBJ2-7; no reliable D call. V was pared by 6 bases and J by 0 bases, with 15 bases between. The CDR3 is 15 amino acids. CDR1 and CDR2 from the germline V gene are WNHNN and SYGVQD (reference sequence). CDR3: CASSAIRYSSYEQYF. CDR3 coding DNA: TGCGCCAGCAGCGCAATACGTTACAGCTCCTACGAGCAGTACTTC.

This chain uses TRBV5-1 with TRBJ2-2, with 14 bases fitting TRBD2. The germline V gene encodes CDR1 SGHRS and CDR2 YFSETQ. The J segment lost 4 bases and the V segment lost 4 bases, leaving 6 bases of the junction unmatched. The CDR3 is made up of 17 amino acids. CDR3 in amino acids: CASSEQTSGRGTGELFF. The CDR3 nucleotides read TGCGCCAGCAGCGAGCAGACTAGCGGGAGGGGCACCGGGGAGCTGTTTTTT.

This clone was counted a single time. This chain connects TRBV19 to TRBJ1-2, with 9 bases aligning to TRBD1. Trimming cost V 6 bases and J 4 bases; bases outside gene matches: 9. From germline, CDR1 is LNHDA and CDR2 SQIVND (reference sequence). This CDR3 has 15 residues. CDR3 nucleotides: TGTGCCAGTAGCTCCGGGACAGGGCGCTTCTATGGCTACACCTTC. Translating gives CASSSGTGRFYGYTF.

The chain employs TRBV19 and TRBJ1-2, with 8 bases identical to TRBD1. The germline CDR1 and CDR2 sequences are LNHDA and SQIVND (reference sequence). The CDR3 runs to 14 residues. V was pared by 6 bases and J by 1 base, with 4 bases of the junction left unmatched. The CDR3 sequence: CASSDRGINYGYTF. CDR3 nucleotides: TGTGCCAGTAGCGACAGGGGTATTAACTATGGCTACACCTTC.

V gene TRBV29-1 combines with J gene TRBJ1-2; 8 nucleotides line up with TRBD1. Germline lookup yields CDR1 SQVTM and CDR2 ANQGSEA. This CDR3 comprises 12 residues. Germline trimming cut 5 bases from V and 5 bases from J; bases unmatched to any gene: 4. The CDR3: CSVQGARYGYTF. CDR3 DNA: TGCAGCGTTCAGGGGGCTAGATATGGCTACACCTTC.